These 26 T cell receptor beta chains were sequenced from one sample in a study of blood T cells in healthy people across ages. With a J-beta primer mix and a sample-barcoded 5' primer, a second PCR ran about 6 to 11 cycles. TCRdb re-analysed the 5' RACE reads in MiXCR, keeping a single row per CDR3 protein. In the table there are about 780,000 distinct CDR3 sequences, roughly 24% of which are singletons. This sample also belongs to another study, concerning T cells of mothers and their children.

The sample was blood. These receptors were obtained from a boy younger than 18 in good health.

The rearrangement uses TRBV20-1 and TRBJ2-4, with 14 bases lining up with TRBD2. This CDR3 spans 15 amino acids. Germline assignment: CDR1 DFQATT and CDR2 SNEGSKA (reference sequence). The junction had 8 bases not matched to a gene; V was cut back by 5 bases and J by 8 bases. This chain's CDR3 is CSAPGLAGGMHIQYF. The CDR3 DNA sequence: TGCAGTGCTCCCGGACTAGCGGGGGGCATGCACATTCAGTACTTC.

CDR3 region: CASIYEGAGYGYTF. The DNA of the CDR3 is TGTGCCAGCATTTATGAGGGGGCAGGCTATGGCTACACCTTC. The chain links TRBV2 to TRBJ1-2, with 7 bases that match TRBD1. V lost 7 bases, J lost 4 bases, and 9 bases stayed unmatched. The CDR3 extends over 14 amino acids. Germline V gene lookup returns CDR1 SNHLY and CDR2 FYNNEI.

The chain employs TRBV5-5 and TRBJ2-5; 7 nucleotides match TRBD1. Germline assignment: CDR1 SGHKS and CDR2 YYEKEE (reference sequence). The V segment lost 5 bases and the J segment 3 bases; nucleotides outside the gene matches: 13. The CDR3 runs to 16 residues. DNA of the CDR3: TGTGCCAGCAGTTCCGACAGGGTGGGGGCTAAAGAGACCCAGTACTTC. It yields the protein CASSSDRVGAKETQYF.

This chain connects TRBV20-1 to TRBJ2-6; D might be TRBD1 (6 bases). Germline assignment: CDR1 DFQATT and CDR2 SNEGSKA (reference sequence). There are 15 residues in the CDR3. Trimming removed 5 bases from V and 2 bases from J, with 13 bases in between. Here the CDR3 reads CSAQKGGTGANVLTF. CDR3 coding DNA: TGCAGTGCTCAGAAAGGGGGAACTGGGGCCAACGTCCTGACTTTC.

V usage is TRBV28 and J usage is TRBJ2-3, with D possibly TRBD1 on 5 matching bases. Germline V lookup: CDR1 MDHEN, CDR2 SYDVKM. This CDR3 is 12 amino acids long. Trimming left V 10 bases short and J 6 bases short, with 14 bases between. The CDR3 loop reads CATLGVPDTQYF. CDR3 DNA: TGTGCCACCCTAGGGGTTCCGGATACGCAGTATTTT.

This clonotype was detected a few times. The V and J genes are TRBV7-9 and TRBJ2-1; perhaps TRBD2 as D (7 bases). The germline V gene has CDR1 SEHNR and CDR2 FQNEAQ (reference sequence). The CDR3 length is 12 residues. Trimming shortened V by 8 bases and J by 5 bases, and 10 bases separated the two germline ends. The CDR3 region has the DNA TGTGCCAGCGCGGGGGCCCACAATGAGCAGTTCTTC. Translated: CASAGAHNEQFF.

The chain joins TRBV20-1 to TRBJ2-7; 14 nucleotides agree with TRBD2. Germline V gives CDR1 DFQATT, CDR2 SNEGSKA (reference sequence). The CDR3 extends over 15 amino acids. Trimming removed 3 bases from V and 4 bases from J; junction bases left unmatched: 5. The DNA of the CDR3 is TGCAGTGCTAGTCCCGGGACTAGCGGGGGTTACGAGCAGTACTTC. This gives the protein CSASPGTSGGYEQYF.

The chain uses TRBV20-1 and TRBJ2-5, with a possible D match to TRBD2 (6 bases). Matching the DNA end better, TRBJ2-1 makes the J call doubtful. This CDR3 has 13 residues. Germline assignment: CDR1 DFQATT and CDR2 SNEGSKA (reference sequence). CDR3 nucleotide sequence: TGCAGTGCTAGAGATACGGGGGTCAATGAGCAGTTCTTC. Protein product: CSARDTGVNEQFF.

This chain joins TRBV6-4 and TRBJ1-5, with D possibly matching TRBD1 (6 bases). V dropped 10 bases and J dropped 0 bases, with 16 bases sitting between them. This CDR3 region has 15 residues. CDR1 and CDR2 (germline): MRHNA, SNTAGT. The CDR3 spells CANPGTPNSNQPQHF. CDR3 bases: TGTGCCAACCCCGGGACACCTAATAGCAATCAGCCCCAGCATTTT.

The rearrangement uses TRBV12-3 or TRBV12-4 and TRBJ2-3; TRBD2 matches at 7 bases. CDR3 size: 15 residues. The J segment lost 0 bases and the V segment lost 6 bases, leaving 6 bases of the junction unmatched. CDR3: CASSLTSFSTDTQYF. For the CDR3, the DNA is TGTGCCAGCAGCCTGACTAGCTTTAGCACAGATACGCAGTATTTT.

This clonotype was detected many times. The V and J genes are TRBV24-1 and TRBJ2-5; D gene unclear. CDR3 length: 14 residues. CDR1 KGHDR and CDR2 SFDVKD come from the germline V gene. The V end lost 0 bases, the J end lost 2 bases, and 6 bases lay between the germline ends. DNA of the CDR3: TGTGCCACCAGTGATTTGACCGGTCAAGAGACCCAGTACTTC. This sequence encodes CATSDLTGQETQYF.

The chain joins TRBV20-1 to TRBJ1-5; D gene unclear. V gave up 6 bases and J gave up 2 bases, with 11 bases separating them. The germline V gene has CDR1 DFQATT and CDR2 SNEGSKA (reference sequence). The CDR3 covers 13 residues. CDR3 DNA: TGCAGTGCCGTACCGAGTCGCAATCAGCCCCAGCATTTT. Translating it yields CSAVPSRNQPQHF.

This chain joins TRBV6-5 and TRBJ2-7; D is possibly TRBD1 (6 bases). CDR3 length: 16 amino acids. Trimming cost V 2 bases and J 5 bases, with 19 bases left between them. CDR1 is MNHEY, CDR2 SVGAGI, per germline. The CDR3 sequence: CASSYGSSRGVHEQYF. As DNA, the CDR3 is TGTGCCAGCAGTTACGGCAGTAGCAGGGGTGTCCACGAGCAGTACTTC.

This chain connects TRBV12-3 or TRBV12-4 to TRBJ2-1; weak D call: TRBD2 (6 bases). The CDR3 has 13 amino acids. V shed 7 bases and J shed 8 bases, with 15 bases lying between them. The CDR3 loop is CASTISGLYEQFF. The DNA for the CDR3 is TGTGCCAGCACTATTTCGGGACTCTATGAGCAGTTCTTC.

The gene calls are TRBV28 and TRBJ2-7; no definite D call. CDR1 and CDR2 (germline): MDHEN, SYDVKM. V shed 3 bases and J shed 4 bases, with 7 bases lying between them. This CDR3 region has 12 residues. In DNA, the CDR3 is TGTGCCAGCAGTTTTGAGTGGTACGAGCAGTACTTC. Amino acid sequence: CASSFEWYEQYF.

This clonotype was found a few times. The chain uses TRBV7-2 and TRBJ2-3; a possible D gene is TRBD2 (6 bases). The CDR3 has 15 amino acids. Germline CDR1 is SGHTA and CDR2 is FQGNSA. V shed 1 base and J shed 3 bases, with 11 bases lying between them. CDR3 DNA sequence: TGTGCCAGCAGCTTAGTCGTAGCGGTGACAGATACGCAGTATTTT. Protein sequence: CASSLVVAVTDTQYF.

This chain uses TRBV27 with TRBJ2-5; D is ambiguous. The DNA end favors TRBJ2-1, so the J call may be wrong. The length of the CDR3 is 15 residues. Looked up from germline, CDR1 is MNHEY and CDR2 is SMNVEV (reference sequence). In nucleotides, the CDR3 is TGTGCCGGCATCGCAATTGGACCCCAATACAATGAGCAGTTCTTC. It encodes CAGIAIGPQYNEQFF.

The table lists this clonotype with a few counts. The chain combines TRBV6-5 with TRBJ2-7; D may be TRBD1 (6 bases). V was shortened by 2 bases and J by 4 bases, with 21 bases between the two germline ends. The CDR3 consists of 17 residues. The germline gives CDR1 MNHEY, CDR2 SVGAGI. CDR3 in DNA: TGTGCCAGCAGTTACGTCTTTCCACCTCGAGGGGGATACGAGCAGTACTTC. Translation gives CASSYVFPPRGGYEQYF.

For the CDR3, the DNA is TGTGCCAGCAGTGACCCAGGACGGGCCCAAGAGACCCAGTACTTC. This encodes CASSDPGRAQETQYF. The V call is TRBV6-1, the J call TRBJ2-5; the D is unclear. Germline V gene lookup returns CDR1 MNHNS and CDR2 SASEGT. CDR3 length equals 15 residues. V lost 3 bases, J lost 1 base, and 12 bases lay in between.

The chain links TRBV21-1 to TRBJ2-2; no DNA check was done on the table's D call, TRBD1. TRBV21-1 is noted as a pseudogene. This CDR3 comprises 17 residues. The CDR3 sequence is CASSKETGTGDTGELFF. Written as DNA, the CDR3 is TGTGCCAGCAGCAAGGAAACCGGGACAGGGGACACCGGGGAGCTGTTTTTT.

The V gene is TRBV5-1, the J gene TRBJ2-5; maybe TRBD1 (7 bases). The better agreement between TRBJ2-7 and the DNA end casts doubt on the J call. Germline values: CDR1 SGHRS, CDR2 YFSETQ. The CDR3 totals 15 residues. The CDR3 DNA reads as TGCGCCAGCAGCTTGGGGTCAGGGGGAGGCTACGAGCAGTACTTC. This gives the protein CASSLGSGGGYEQYF.

CDR3 coding DNA: TGCAGCGTTAAGAACAGGCTAACCTACGAGCAGTACTTC. Translated: CSVKNRLTYEQYF. The chain recombines TRBV29-1 with TRBJ2-7; tentative D call: TRBD1 (5 bases). The CDR3 loop spans 13 amino acids. V lost 5 bases and J 2 bases, leaving 13 bases between the germline ends. The germline V gene has CDR1 SQVTM and CDR2 ANQGSEA.

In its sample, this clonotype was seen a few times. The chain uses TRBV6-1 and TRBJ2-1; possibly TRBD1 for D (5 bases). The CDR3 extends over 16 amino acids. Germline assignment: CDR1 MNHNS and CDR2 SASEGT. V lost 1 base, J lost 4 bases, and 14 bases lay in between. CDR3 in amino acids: CASSEGSGYLYNEQFF. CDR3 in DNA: TGTGCCAGCAGTGAAGGGTCAGGGTACCTTTACAATGAGCAGTTCTTC.

The CDR3 sequence: CASSSGPTDTQYF. CDR3 bases: TGCGCCAGCAGCTCGGGACCCACAGATACGCAGTATTTT. The chain carries TRBV5-1 and TRBJ2-3; perhaps D is TRBD1 or TRBD2 (5 bases each). The CDR3 sequence is 13 residues long. Germline assignment: CDR1 SGHRS and CDR2 YFSETQ. V lost 3 bases to trimming and J lost 2 bases, with 7 bases between them.

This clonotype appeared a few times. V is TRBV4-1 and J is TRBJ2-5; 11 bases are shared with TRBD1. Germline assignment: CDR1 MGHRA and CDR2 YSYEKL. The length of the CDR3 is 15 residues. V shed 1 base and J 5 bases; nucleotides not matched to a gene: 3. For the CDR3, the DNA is TGCGCCAGCAGCCAAGTAGGGACAGGGGGGGAGACCCAGTACTTC. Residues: CASSQVGTGGETQYF.

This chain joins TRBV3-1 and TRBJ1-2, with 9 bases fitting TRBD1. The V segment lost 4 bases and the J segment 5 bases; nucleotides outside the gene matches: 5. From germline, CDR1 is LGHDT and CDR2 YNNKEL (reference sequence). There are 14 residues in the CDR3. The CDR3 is CASSPDRGAYGYTF. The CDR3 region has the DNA TGTGCCAGCAGCCCCGACAGGGGGGCGTATGGCTACACCTTC.